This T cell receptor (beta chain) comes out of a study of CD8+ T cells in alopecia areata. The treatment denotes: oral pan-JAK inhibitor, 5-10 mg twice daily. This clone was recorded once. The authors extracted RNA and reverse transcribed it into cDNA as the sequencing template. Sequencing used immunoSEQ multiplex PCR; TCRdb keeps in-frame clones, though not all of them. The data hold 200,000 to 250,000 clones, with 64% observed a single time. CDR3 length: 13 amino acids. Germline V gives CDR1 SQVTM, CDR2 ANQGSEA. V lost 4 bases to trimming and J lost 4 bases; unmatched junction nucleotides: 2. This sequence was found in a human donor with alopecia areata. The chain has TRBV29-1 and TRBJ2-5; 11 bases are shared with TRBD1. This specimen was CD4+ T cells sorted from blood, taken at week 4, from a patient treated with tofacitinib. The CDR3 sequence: CSVGTGGRETQYF. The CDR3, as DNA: TGCAGCGTTGGGACAGGGGGCCGAGAGACCCAGTACTTC.